The 3 T cell receptor beta chains listed next were all sequenced from one sample in a study of Tregs in tolerant kidney transplant recipients. Related graft donors supplied nonmyeloablative bone marrow transplants, and mixed chimerism was transient. Repertoires were generated with immunoSEQ multiplex PCR, while TCRdb's copy carries only in-frame clones and drops some. Here the sample spans roughly 52,000 clones, about 90% being singletons. Sequenced here: CD8+ T cells from blood (PBMCs), sampled 24 months after the transplant. These receptors were obtained from a human patient who received a combined kidney and bone marrow transplant. Some of these T cells may belong to the graft donor.

J is TRBJ2-1 and V is TRBV4-3; 12 nucleotides match TRBD2. Germline CDR1 LGHNA, CDR2 YSLEER. V shed 4 bases and J 7 bases; nucleotides not matched to a gene: 8. The CDR3 loop spans 16 amino acids. The CDR3 DNA reads TGCGCCAGCAGCCCCAGGACTAGCGGGATAAGGAATGAGCAGTTCTTC. It is translated as CASSPRTSGIRNEQFF.

The J gene is TRBJ1-5, the V gene TRBV28; TRBD1 agrees at 8 bases. The length of the CDR3 is 17 residues. V lost 5 bases, J lost 2 bases, and 11 bases stayed unmatched. Germline V gene lookup returns CDR1 MDHEN and CDR2 SYDVKM. The chain's CDR3 is CASSPGTGPLGNQPQHF. Written as DNA, the CDR3 is TGTGCCAGCAGTCCCGGGACAGGCCCCCTGGGCAATCAGCCCCAGCATTTT.

This clone was observed a single time. This chain links TRBV13 with TRBJ2-3, with 8 bases that match TRBD1. The CDR3 has 16 residues. The germline CDR1 and CDR2 sequences are PRHDT and FYEKMQ (reference sequence). After removal of 5 bases from V and 6 bases from J, the junction contained 13 bases not matched to a gene. The CDR3: CASSLPGTGSEDTQYF. Written as DNA, the CDR3 is TGTGCCAGCAGCCTCCCAGGGACAGGTTCGGAGGATACGCAGTATTTT.